This TCR beta chain is from a study of cytomegalovirus exposure and HLA in healthy donors. Trimming stripped 0 bases from V and 2 bases from J, with 11 bases between. The CDR3 has 15 residues. CDR1 is SGHRS and CDR2 is YFSETQ in the germline V gene. The PCR was carried out with 60 Vbeta primers and 13 Jbeta primers. The method was immunoSEQ multiplex PCR; TCRdb's version includes in-frame clones alone and lacks a portion of them. The sample includes 60,000 to 70,000 clones, roughly 80% of them seen just once. The sample consisted of PBMCs. The chain recombines TRBV5-1 with TRBJ2-5; maybe TRBD1 (5 bases). The TCR was taken from a woman under 40 in good health and CMV-seronegative. The CDR3 reads CASSLDRIPQETQYF. The CDR3 nucleotides read TGCGCCAGCAGCTTGGACAGGATACCACAAGAGACCCAGTACTTC.